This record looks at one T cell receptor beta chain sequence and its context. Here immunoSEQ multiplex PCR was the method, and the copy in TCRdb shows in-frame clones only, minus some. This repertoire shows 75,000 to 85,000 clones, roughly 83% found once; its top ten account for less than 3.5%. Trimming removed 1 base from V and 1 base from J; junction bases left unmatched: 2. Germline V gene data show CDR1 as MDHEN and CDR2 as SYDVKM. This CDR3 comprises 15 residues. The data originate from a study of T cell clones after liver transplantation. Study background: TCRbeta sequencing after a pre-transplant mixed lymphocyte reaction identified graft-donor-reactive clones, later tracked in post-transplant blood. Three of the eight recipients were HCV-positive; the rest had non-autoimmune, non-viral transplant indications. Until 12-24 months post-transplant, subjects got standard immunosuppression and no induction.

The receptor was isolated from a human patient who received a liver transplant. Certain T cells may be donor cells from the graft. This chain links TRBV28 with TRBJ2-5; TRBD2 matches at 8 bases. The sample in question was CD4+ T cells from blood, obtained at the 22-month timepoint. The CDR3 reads CASSLSGTSQETQYF. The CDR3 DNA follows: TGTGCCAGCAGTTTATCTGGGACTAGCCAAGAGACCCAGTACTTC.